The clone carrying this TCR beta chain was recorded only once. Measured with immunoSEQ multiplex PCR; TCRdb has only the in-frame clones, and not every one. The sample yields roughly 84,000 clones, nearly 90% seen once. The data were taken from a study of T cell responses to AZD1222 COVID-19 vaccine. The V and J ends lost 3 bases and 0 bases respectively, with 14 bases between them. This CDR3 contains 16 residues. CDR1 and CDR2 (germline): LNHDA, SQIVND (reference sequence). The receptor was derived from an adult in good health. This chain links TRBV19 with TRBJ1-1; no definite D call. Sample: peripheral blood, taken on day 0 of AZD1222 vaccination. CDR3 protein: CASSMSATPMNTEAFF. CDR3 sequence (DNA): TGTGCCAGTAGTATGAGCGCGACCCCGATGAACACTGAAGCTTTCTTT.